This TCR beta chain was identified during a study of control samples from healthy donors and cancer patients. This table comes from immunoSEQ multiplex PCR, and its TCRdb copy is limited to in-frame clones, with some not included. Here the sample spans about 180,000 clones, approximately 90% being singletons. V was clipped by 1 base and J by 0 bases; unmatched bases: 2. The germline V gene encodes CDR1 LGHNT and CDR2 FRNRAP. The CDR3 length is 15 residues. Source material: blood. V and J are TRBV12-5 and TRBJ2-5; 7 bases line up with TRBD1. This TCR was recovered from a man aged 25-45 years in good health. The CDR3 sequence is CASGLGTGYQETQYF. The CDR3 nucleotides are TGTGCTAGTGGTTTGGGGACAGGTTACCAAGAGACCCAGTACTTC.